This T cell receptor (beta chain) was identified during a study of post-analysis software for immune sequencing data. About this clonotype: The antigen is not known.

General observations from the study: Roughly 5 TRBV segments, TRBV5-6, TRBV5-1 and TRBV20-1 among them, were found more frequent in patients than controls. Strong same-batch co-clustering of samples appeared with F measure clustering.

The CDR3 has 15 residues. Germline assignment: CDR1 SGHDT and CDR2 YYEEEE. Trimming left V 0 bases short and J 2 bases short, with 12 bases between. cDNA libraries of TCR beta carried unique molecular identifiers. Input populations of roughly 1 to 10 million T cells gave rise to roughly 0.5 million cDNA molecules. TCRdb ran MiXCR on the PCR reads and lists one entry per CDR3 protein. The sample yields around 440,000 distinct CDR3 sequences, roughly 45% seen once. The source material was blood. The TCR was taken from a girl aged 5 to 17 with multiple sclerosis. The chain employs TRBV5-6 and TRBJ2-7; D may be TRBD1 (6 bases). The CDR3 protein is CASSLVSQGPYEQYF. Here the CDR3 DNA reads TGTGCCAGCAGCTTGGTTTCCCAGGGGCCCTACGAGCAGTACTTC.